These 6 T cell receptor beta chains were all obtained from the same sample, sequenced in a study of CD8+ T cells in alopecia areata. cDNA prepared by RNA extraction and subsequent reverse transcription served as the template for sequencing. The protocol was immunoSEQ multiplex PCR, while the TCRdb copy is restricted to in-frame clones and leaves out a portion. The table has about 180,000 clones, 40% to 65% seen once. The treatment: oral pan-JAK inhibitor, 5-10 mg twice daily. The sequenced sample was CD8+ T cells sorted from blood, obtained at week 24, from a patient treated with tofacitinib. These receptors were collected from a human donor with alopecia areata.

The genes are TRBV9 and TRBJ2-2, with D uncertain. Germline V gives CDR1 SGDLS, CDR2 YYNGEE. V lost 5 bases, J lost 7 bases, and 15 bases lay in between. This CDR3 has 14 residues. The CDR3 here is CASRQTFIGGELFF. The CDR3 nucleotides are TGTGCCAGCAGGCAAACCTTTATCGGCGGGGAGCTGTTTTTT.

This clone has a handful of counts. Other DNA sequences in this specimen translate into the identical CDR3. The J gene is TRBJ2-7, the V gene TRBV4-3; 8 bases match TRBD1. V was pared by 1 base and J by 1 base, with 3 bases of the junction left unmatched. CDR3 size: 15 residues. Germline loops: CDR1 LGHNA, CDR2 YSLEER. The DNA of the CDR3 is TGCGCCAGCAGCCAAGGGACAGGGCCATCCTACGAGCAGTACTTC. As protein: CASSQGTGPSYEQYF.

This clone showed up just a few times. The CDR3 is CARQTANYGYTF. The CDR3 nucleotides are TGCGCCAGACAAACAGCTAACTATGGCTACACCTTC. This chain links TRBV23-1 with TRBJ1-2; unclear D gene. TRBV23-1 belongs to the ORF category, with a function that is uncertain. Trimming took 9 bases from V and 0 from J, leaving 8 bases between them. CDR3 length: 12 residues.

This clone has just a few counts. In DNA form, the CDR3 reads TGCGCCAGCAGCCAAGAAAGGTTGGGGAATTCACCCCTCCACTTT. It yields the protein CASSQERLGNSPLHF. The chain employs TRBV4-3 and TRBJ1-6; D not resolved. Per the germline V gene, CDR1 is LGHNA and CDR2 is YSLEER. This CDR3 region has 15 residues. Trimming stripped 0 bases from V and 7 bases from J, with 10 bases between.

The genes are TRBV19 and TRBJ2-1; 9 nucleotides line up with TRBD2. CDR1 is LNHDA and CDR2 is SQIVND in the germline V gene (reference sequence). V shed 10 bases, J shed 4 bases, and the junction held 8 bases outside the gene matches. This CDR3 region has 14 residues. The CDR3 DNA follows: TGTGCCATTAATAGCGGGGGTGTATACAATGAGCAGTTCTTC. It specifies CAINSGGVYNEQFF. Full variable domain (outside the CDR3, taken from reference TRBV19 and TRBJ2-1): DGGITQSPKYLFRKEGQNVTLSCEQNLNHDAMYWYRQDPGQGLRLIYYSQIVNDFQKGDIAEGYSVSREKKESFPLTVTSAQKNPTAFYLCAINSGGVYNEQFFGPGTRLTVL.

The CDR3 protein is CASSYSAGQVLYQQYF. CDR3 coding DNA: TGTGCCAGCAGTTACTCCGCAGGACAGGTCCTGTATCAGCAGTACTTC. The V gene is TRBV6-5, the J gene TRBJ2-7; 7 positions match TRBD1. In germline, CDR1 is MNHEY, CDR2 SVGAGI. The CDR3 is made up of 16 amino acids. V lost 0 bases, J lost 8 bases, and 13 bases stayed unmatched.